One and the same sample provided the 27 T cell receptor beta chains below, sequenced in a study of blood T cell repertoires in COVID-19. Produced via immunoSEQ multiplex PCR; TCRdb's table is partial and in-frame only. Here the sample spans some 290,000 clones, around nine tenths being singletons. The source material was peripheral blood. The receptors shown here come from a woman aged 25-40 years with COVID-19, enrolled during active disease.

V usage is TRBV5-1 and J usage is TRBJ2-3; 7 bases fit TRBD1. The CDR3 contains 15 residues. CDR1 SGHRS and CDR2 YFSETQ come from the germline V gene. The trim removed 1 base at V and 5 bases at J, leaving 7 bases unmatched. In DNA form, the CDR3 reads TGCGCCAGCAGCTTGCGGCAGGGGGTGGAAGATACGCAGTATTTT. It is translated as CASSLRQGVEDTQYF.

The gene calls are TRBV7-2 and TRBJ1-4; 10 positions agree with TRBD1. CDR3 size: 17 residues. The J segment lost 8 bases and the V segment lost 5 bases, leaving 14 bases of the junction unmatched. Germline CDR1 and CDR2: SGHTA and FQGNSA. CDR3 DNA: TGTGCCAGCAGCCGGTACCGGGACAGGGGAGGTGGAGAAAAACTGTTTTTT. Its translation is CASSRYRDRGGGEKLFF.

The rearrangement links TRBV5-4 to TRBJ1-2, with a weak D call TRBD1 (6 bases). V lost 3 bases and J lost 4, with 25 bases in between. Germline-derived CDR1 and CDR2 are SGHNT and YYREEE (reference sequence). The CDR3 is 18 residues long. Written as DNA, the CDR3 is TGTGCCAGCAGCTCCTATGTTCTACAGGGAATCCGTCCCTATGGCTACACCTTC. Translating it yields CASSSYVLQGIRPYGYTF.

The chain links TRBV11-2 to TRBJ2-1; 12 bases fit TRBD2. Germline V gene sequence: CDR1 SGHAT, CDR2 FQNNGV. The V segment lost 5 bases and the J segment 3 bases; nucleotides outside the gene matches: 5. There are 16 residues in the CDR3. CDR3 coding DNA: TGTGCCAGCAGCGCGACTAGCGGGGGTTTCTACAATGAGCAGTTCTTC. Translated, it gives CASSATSGGFYNEQFF.

The chain combines TRBV28 with TRBJ1-4; no firm D call. CDR3 length: 14 residues. V lost 2 bases, J lost 8 bases, and 12 bases lay in between. Germline V gene data show CDR1 as MDHEN and CDR2 as SYDVKM. Here the CDR3 DNA reads TGTGCCAGCAGTTTAAGGAGGAGATGGGAAAAACTGTTTTTT. It yields the protein CASSLRRRWEKLFF.

This clone showed up just once. CDR3 loop: CASSPSTSGVRETQYF. As DNA, the CDR3 is TGTGCCAGCAGTCCCTCTACTAGCGGGGTTCGGGAGACCCAGTACTTC. J is TRBJ2-5 and V is TRBV6-6, with 10 bases aligning to TRBD2. This CDR3 has 16 residues. Germline-derived CDR1 and CDR2 are MNHNY and SVGAGI (reference sequence). V shed 5 bases and J 5 bases; nucleotides not matched to a gene: 11.

This chain connects TRBV29-1 to TRBJ1-5, with D possibly TRBD1 on 5 matching bases. V was shortened by 2 bases and J by 0 bases, with 14 bases between the two germline ends. The V gene's germline CDR1 is SQVTM and CDR2 ANQGSEA. The CDR3 length is 16 residues. The CDR3 bases are TGCAGCGTTGAACCCAGGGCGGCGGATAGCAATCAGCCCCAGCATTTT. This sequence encodes CSVEPRAADSNQPQHF.

Notes on this clone: In the same sample, other DNA sequences code for this CDR3. The V and J genes are TRBV19 and TRBJ2-2, with D tentatively TRBD2 (6 bases). This CDR3 region has 14 residues. Trimming stripped 2 bases from V and 4 bases from J, with 8 bases between. The germline V gene has CDR1 LNHDA and CDR2 SQIVND (reference sequence). The CDR3 spells CASSITGVTGELFF. CDR3 bases: TGTGCCAGTAGTATAACGGGGGTCACCGGGGAGCTGTTTTTT.

The gene calls are TRBV30 and TRBJ1-5; 8 bases agree with TRBD1. The CDR3 consists of 13 residues. The V and J ends lost 5 bases and 5 bases, in that order; junction bases with no gene match: 5. Germline V gives CDR1 GTSNPN, CDR2 SVGIG (reference sequence). The CDR3 region has the DNA TGTGCCTGGGACAGGGGCGCCGATCAGCCCCAGCATTTT. Protein: CAWDRGADQPQHF.

The rearrangement links TRBV13 to TRBJ2-1; 13 bases map to TRBD2. V lost 5 bases, J lost 5 bases, and 3 bases stayed unmatched. The CDR3 runs 15 residues. From germline, CDR1 is PRHDT and CDR2 FYEKMQ (reference sequence). The CDR3 sequence: CASSQGTSGDNEQFF. The CDR3 nucleotides read TGTGCCAGCAGCCAAGGGACTAGCGGGGACAATGAGCAGTTCTTC.

This CDR3 is CASREAGGGNEQFF. DNA of the CDR3: TGTGCCAGCAGGGAGGCGGGGGGTGGAAATGAGCAGTTCTTC. This chain joins TRBV6-5 and TRBJ2-1; TRBD2 agrees at 8 bases. With V trimmed by 6 bases and J by 7 bases, 8 bases remained unmatched. The CDR3 consists of 14 residues. Germline assignment: CDR1 MNHEY and CDR2 SVGAGI.

V gene TRBV7-9 combines with J gene TRBJ2-3; the match to TRBD1 covers 11 bases. Germline lookup yields CDR1 SEHNR and CDR2 FQNEAQ (reference sequence). Germline trimming cut 4 bases from V and 4 bases from J; bases unmatched to any gene: 4. The CDR3 sequence is 15 residues long. CDR3 protein: CASSSDRGRADTQYF. CDR3 bases: TGTGCCAGCAGCTCGGACAGGGGGCGCGCAGATACGCAGTATTTT.

This chain links TRBV7-2 with TRBJ2-3; 8 nucleotides agree with TRBD1. Losses at the gene ends were 5 bases for V and 6 bases for J; bases not matched to a gene: 7. Germline V gene data show CDR1 as SGHTA and CDR2 as FQGNSA. The CDR3 loop spans 14 amino acids. CDR3 loop: CASSPSRGLDTQYF. CDR3 DNA sequence: TGTGCCAGCAGCCCATCCAGGGGGCTGGATACGCAGTATTTT.

As concerns this clone: This specimen includes other DNA sequences encoding the same CDR3. V usage is TRBV28 and J usage is TRBJ1-5, with TRBD1 identical over 8 bases. The CDR3 covers 15 residues. With V trimmed by 4 bases and J by 6 bases, 8 bases remained unmatched. Germline CDR1 reads MDHEN; CDR2 reads SYDVKM. The CDR3 nucleotides read TGTGCCAGCAGTTCCCTTCAGGGGGCGGGTCAGCCCCAGCATTTT. Translating it yields CASSSLQGAGQPQHF.

The V gene is TRBV7-9, the J gene TRBJ1-1, with 7 bases matching TRBD1. CDR3 length: 14 amino acids. From germline, CDR1 is SEHNR and CDR2 FQNEAQ (reference sequence). The V gene end was trimmed by 4 bases and the J gene end by 7 bases; junction bases not matched to a gene: 9. This CDR3 reads CASSSNGTAFEAFF. Written as DNA, the CDR3 is TGTGCCAGCAGCTCGAACGGGACAGCCTTTGAAGCTTTCTTT.

This chain links TRBV5-1 with TRBJ2-7; TRBD1 matches at 7 bases. There are 19 residues in the CDR3. The germline V gene encodes CDR1 SGHRS and CDR2 YFSETQ. Trimming removed 2 bases from V and 4 bases from J; junction bases left unmatched: 21. CDR3 in DNA: TGCGCCAGCAGCTTTAACCTAATCCTATCCCGACAGGGAGCATACGAGCAGTACTTC. This sequence encodes CASSFNLILSRQGAYEQYF.

This sequence joins TRBV10-3 and TRBJ2-7; D possibly corresponds to TRBD1 (6 bases). This CDR3 comprises 15 residues. Germline assignment: CDR1 ENHRY and CDR2 SYGVKD. V lost 3 bases to trimming and J lost 0 bases, with 12 bases between them. CDR3 bases: TGTGCCATCAGTGACTGGGGGCTCACCTCCTACGAGCAGTACTTC. Translating gives CAISDWGLTSYEQYF.

The genes are TRBV6-5 and TRBJ2-1; 7 bases match TRBD1. Looked up from germline, CDR1 is MNHEY and CDR2 is SVGAGI. The CDR3 has 15 amino acids. V gave up 11 bases and J gave up 0 bases; unmatched junction bases: 10. CDR3 region: CAATKGASSYNEQFF. For the CDR3, the DNA is TGTGCCGCTACCAAGGGGGCCAGCTCCTACAATGAGCAGTTCTTC.

This chain joins TRBV6-5 and TRBJ2-1, with 9 bases fitting TRBD1. The germline V gene has CDR1 MNHEY and CDR2 SVGAGI. This CDR3 has 15 amino acids. V gave up 4 bases and J gave up 6 bases; unmatched junction bases: 7. The DNA of the CDR3 is TGTGCCAGCAGTTCGTCCGGGACAGGGAGCAATGAGCAGTTCTTC. Protein sequence: CASSSSGTGSNEQFF.

DNA for the CDR3: TGTGCCAGCAGCCGGCGGGGGGCCACGATTAATGAGCAGTTCTTC. Its protein product is CASSRRGATINEQFF. The chain combines TRBV11-2 with TRBJ2-1; 8 bases are shared with TRBD2. Germline V gives CDR1 SGHAT, CDR2 FQNNGV. The CDR3 length is 15 residues. V gave up 5 bases and J gave up 7 bases; unmatched junction bases: 10.

This clone has only a few counts. This chain links TRBV4-1 with TRBJ2-5; TRBD2 might be the D (6 bases). The CDR3 contains 12 residues. Germline CDR1 and CDR2: MGHRA and YSYEKL. V was pared by 8 bases and J by 7 bases, with 14 bases between. CDR3 DNA sequence: TGCGCCAGCGTGGGCGGGGCAGGGACCCAGTACTTC. It codes for CASVGGAGTQYF.

This sequence joins TRBV28 and TRBJ1-2; TRBD1 matches at 8 bases. CDR1 MDHEN and CDR2 SYDVKM come from the germline V gene. Unmatched junction bases numbered 10, after V lost 7 bases and J lost 3 bases. There are 15 residues in the CDR3. CDR3: CASIPRDRRDYGYTF. CDR3 DNA sequence: TGTGCCAGCATCCCCCGGGACAGGAGGGACTATGGCTACACCTTC.

V gene TRBV5-6 combines with J gene TRBJ2-3; 12 nucleotides agree with TRBD2. CDR3 size: 15 residues. Germline lookup yields CDR1 SGHDT and CDR2 YYEEEE. Germline trimming cut 5 bases from V and 3 bases from J; bases unmatched to any gene: 4. The CDR3 is CASSDGTSGTDTQYF. DNA for the CDR3: TGTGCCAGCAGTGACGGGACTAGCGGGACAGATACGCAGTATTTT.

With respect to this clone: Other DNA variants within this sample encode the same CDR3. The chain links TRBV11-2 to TRBJ1-2; 7 positions agree with TRBD1. Per the germline V gene, CDR1 is SGHAT and CDR2 is FQNNGV. The CDR3 is 12 residues long. J gave up 8 bases and V 3 bases, and 3 bases lay outside the gene matches. CDR3 residues: CASSLTGLGYTF. In nucleotides, the CDR3 is TGTGCCAGCAGCTTGACAGGGTTAGGCTACACCTTC.

This rearrangement joins TRBV27 to TRBJ1-2; D gene uncertain. Germline V CDR1 and CDR2: MNHEY, SMNVEV (reference sequence). V lost 3 bases to trimming and J lost 1 base, with 24 bases between them. The CDR3 has 19 residues. CDR3 in DNA: TGTGCCAGCAGTTTTCTAGCGAGGTCGAGCCCACACGGTAACTATGGCTACACCTTC. It specifies CASSFLARSSPHGNYGYTF.

Written as DNA, the CDR3 is TGTGCCAGCACGGAAGGAACGAGGGCCGCTAATTCACCCCTCCACTTT. This sequence encodes CASTEGTRAANSPLHF. This chain joins TRBV7-9 and TRBJ1-6; the D is unclear. Between the trimmed V and J ends, which lost 7 bases and 6 bases, there was a span of 19 bases. Germline loops: CDR1 SEHNR, CDR2 FQNEAQ (reference sequence). The CDR3 contains 16 residues.

The chain employs TRBV23-1 and TRBJ1-6, with D hard to call. TRBV23-1 qualifies as an ORF whose function is uncertain. This CDR3 has 16 residues. Trimming took 0 bases from V and 7 from J, leaving 13 bases between them. Here the CDR3 DNA reads TGCGCCAGCAGTCAATCTTGTGTCGGGAAGAATTCACCCCTCCACTTT. The encoded protein is CASSQSCVGKNSPLHF.